The rows below give T cell receptor beta chains drawn from one sample of a study of CD8 T cells in ankylosing spondylitis. TCRdb passed the 5' RACE reads through MiXCR, listing each CDR3 protein once. The sample shows 200,000 to 250,000 distinct CDR3 sequences, about 11% of them seen only once. What was sequenced was blood, either unsorted or a sorted T cell fraction (not recorded which). The receptor set was obtained from a male donor with ankylosing spondylitis or in good health (not recorded which). The CDR3 runs from the conserved cysteine through the conserved F or W. D genes are given only for firm matches. Some rows have no size entry. The others give once, few or many, or a class for an expanded clone.

>TRBV29-1|.|TRBJ2-3|TRBD2
TGCAGCGGGGGCACGGGGGGACGTCAGTATTTT
CSGGTGGRQYF
>TRBV18|many|TRBJ2-3|.
TGTGCCAGCTCACCAGAAGGGAAAATCCCTGGCACAGATACGCAGTATTTT
CASSPEGKIPGTDTQYF
>TRBV29-1|many|TRBJ2-3|.
TGCAGCGTTGAAGATTCCGGGACAGATACGCAGTATTTT
CSVEDSGTDTQYF
>TRBV7-9|once|TRBJ2-3|TRBD2
TGTGCCAGCAGCTTAAATAGCGGGGGAGCCACAGATACGCAGTATTTT
CASSLNSGGATDTQYF
>TRBV3-1|many|TRBJ1-5|.
TGTGCCAGCAGCCAAGCTGGGACATTTAATCAGCCCCAGCATTTT
CASSQAGTFNQPQHF
>TRBV10-3|.|TRBJ1-1|.
TGTGCCATCAGTGGACGAACTGAAGCTTTCTTT
CAISGRTEAFF
>TRBV28|.|TRBJ2-1|TRBD2
TGTGCCAGCGTCCGGGGGGGCTACAATGAGCAGTTCTTC
CASVRGGYNEQFF
>TRBV7-6|few|TRBJ2-3|TRBD2
TGTGCCAGCAGCTTAGATCCCCGCGGGGGATGGGATACGCAGTATTTT
CASSLDPRGGWDTQYF
>TRBV5-8|few|TRBJ2-7|TRBD1
TGTGCCAGCAGCCGACCCACAGGGGCCCAGTACTTC
CASSRPTGAQYF
>TRBV19|many|TRBJ1-1|TRBD1
TGTGCCAGTAGTAGAATCGGGACAGAGGAAGCTTTCTTT
CASSRIGTEEAFF
>TRBV5-1|many|TRBJ2-2|.
TGCGCCAGCAGCTCTGACCCTTTGGGCGGGGAGCTGTTTTTT
CASSSDPLGGELFF
>TRBV12-3/TRBV12-4|many|TRBJ2-1|TRBD2
TGTGCCAGCAGATTCCTCAGCGGGGGGGCCGTCTATGAGCAGTTCTTC
CASRFLSGGAVYEQFF
>TRBV2|many|TRBJ2-1|.
TGTGCCAGCGCCCGCAATGAGCAGTTCTTC
CASARNEQFF
>TRBV28|.|TRBJ1-6|.
TGTGCCAGCAGTTCCGGTATAGGGGATTCACCCCTCCACTTT
CASSSGIGDSPLHF
>TRBV5-1|many|TRBJ2-1|.
TGCGCCAGCAGCTTGGGGCTAGGTGGTCAAAATGAGCAGTTCTTC
CASSLGLGGQNEQFF
>TRBV2|many|TRBJ2-5|TRBD2
TGTGCCAGCAGTACAACCGGGACTAGATTCGTAGAGACCCAGTACTTC
CASSTTGTRFVETQYF
>TRBV20-1|.|TRBJ2-7|.
TGCAGTGCTAGATTGGGGGGAAGAAGCTCCTACGAGCAGTACTTC
CSARLGGRSSYEQYF
>TRBV29-1|.|TRBJ1-1|.
TGCAGCGTTGTGGCTGCGCAGGGCGGGACTGAAGCTTTCTTT
CSVVAAQGGTEAFF
>TRBV20-1|.|TRBJ2-3|TRBD2
TGCAGTGCTAATTTGGGCGGGGGGGAAACAGATATGCAGTATTTT
CSANLGGGETDMQYF
>TRBV6-1|many|TRBJ2-7|.
TGTGCCACCTGGAGTACGGGGTCAAGCGAGCAGTACTTC
CATWSTGSSEQYF
>TRBV24-1|many|TRBJ1-2|.
TGTGCCACCAGTGATCCCGCTGCAGGATCAAACTATGGCTACACCTTC
CATSDPAAGSNYGYTF
>TRBV5-4|many|TRBJ2-1|.
TGTGCCAGCAGCTCCGAATCCGCCAGGGTAGCGAGTGAGCAGTTCTTC
CASSSESARVASEQFF
>TRBV4-1|many|TRBJ2-5|.
TGCGCCAGCAGCCAGGGTGGACTAAATCAAGGGGAGACCCAGTACTTC
CASSQGGLNQGETQYF
>TRBV3-1|many|TRBJ1-1|.
TGTGCCAGCAGCCATGGGGGGGGGACTGAAGCTTTCTTT
CASSHGGGTEAFF
>TRBV7-2|many|TRBJ2-3|.
TGTGCCAGCAGCTTAAGGCCGGCGGGGATCACAGATACGCAGTATTTT
CASSLRPAGITDTQYF
>TRBV20-1|many|TRBJ1-5|TRBD1
TGCAGTGCTCGTACCGGGACAGGGGATCAGCCCCAGCATTTT
CSARTGTGDQPQHF
>TRBV29-1|.|TRBJ2-5|TRBD2
TGCAGCGGTGTGGAGAGCGGGGGAGAGACCCAGTACTTC
CSGVESGGETQYF
>TRBV6-1|many|TRBJ2-3|.
TGTGCCAGCAACCTCGGGGGACACACAGATACGCAGTATTTT
CASNLGGHTDTQYF
>TRBV20-1|few|TRBJ2-5|.
TGCAGTGCTAGTACCGGGCCTCGAGAGACCCAGTACTTC
CSASTGPRETQYF
>TRBV6-1|many|TRBJ2-7|.
TGTGCCAGCAGTGATTACGAGCAGTACTTC
CASSDYEQYF
>TRBV7-2|many|TRBJ2-5|.
TGTGCCAGCAGCCGGGACACCCAGGGGGAGACCCAGTACTTC
CASSRDTQGETQYF
>TRBV3-1|once|TRBJ2-7|TRBD2
TGTGCCAGCAGCACGAAGGGAGGGGTGTACTTC
CASSTKGGVYF
>TRBV7-2|.|TRBJ1-1|.
TGTGCCAGCAGCTCCCGCCCGGCTGAAGCTTTCTTT
CASSSRPAEAFF
>TRBV29-1|many|TRBJ2-3|.
TGCAGAGTGTCCACAGATACGCAGTATTTT
CRVSTDTQYF
>TRBV7-2|many|TRBJ2-1|TRBD2
TGTGCCAGCAGCTGGCAGGCGGGGGGGTATGATGAGCAGTTCTTC
CASSWQAGGYDEQFF
>TRBV7-6|.|TRBJ1-4|.
TGTGCCAGCAGCCCCGGGGGGGCGAGTGAAAAACTGTTTTTT
CASSPGGASEKLFF
>TRBV12-3/TRBV12-4|many|TRBJ2-1|.
TGTGCCAGCAGCCGTACCCTTTGGAATGAGCAGTTCTTC
CASSRTLWNEQFF
>TRBV7-9|many|TRBJ1-1|.
TGTGCCAGCAGCTTAGCGCAGGGACTGGGGAACACTGAAGCTTTCTTT
CASSLAQGLGNTEAFF
>TRBV7-9|many|TRBJ2-5|.
TGTGCCAGCAGCTTTCGCGGGGCTTACCAAGAGACCCAGTACTTC
CASSFRGAYQETQYF
>TRBV7-6|many|TRBJ2-2|.
TGTGCCAGCAGAGGGATCACCGGGGAGCTGTTTTTT
CASRGITGELFF
>TRBV5-1|many|TRBJ2-1|.
TGCGCCAGCAGCTTGAGCATTCAGTCCTACAATGAGCAGTTCTTC
CASSLSIQSYNEQFF
>TRBV5-1|many|TRBJ2-1|.
TGCGCCAGCAGCTTGGAGGGGGTTGGACTAGGTCACAATGAGCAGTTCTTC
CASSLEGVGLGHNEQFF
>TRBV3-1|many|TRBJ2-1|TRBD1
TGTGCCAGCAGCCAAGACCAGGGGGATGGTGAGCAGTTCTTC
CASSQDQGDGEQFF
>TRBV18|few|TRBJ1-2|.
TGTGCCAGCTCACCACCCGGCAGGGATAACTATGGCTACACCTTC
CASSPPGRDNYGYTF
>TRBV24-1|.|TRBJ2-4|TRBD2
TGTGCCACCAGTGACCCCTCCGGGGGGGCCGAAAACATTCAGTACTTC
CATSDPSGGAENIQYF
>TRBV2|.|TRBJ2-1|.
TGTGCCAGCAGTGACAGGGTCGTGGGCAATGAGCAGTTCTTC
CASSDRVVGNEQFF
>TRBV12-3/TRBV12-4|many|TRBJ1-2|TRBD1
TGTGCCAGCAGCGACAGGGCTGGCTACACCTTC
CASSDRAGYTF
>TRBV7-2|many|TRBJ1-3|.
TGTGCCAGCAGCTTAGTTTTCGGAGCCCCTGGAAACACCATATATTTT
CASSLVFGAPGNTIYF
>TRBV28|.|TRBJ2-3|.
TGTGCCAGCAGTTTACGGGGGCAGGGGCAGTATTTT
CASSLRGQGQYF
>TRBV20-1|many|TRBJ1-2|TRBD1
TGCAGTGCGGGACCCGGGACAGGGCGTAACTATGGCTACACCTTC
CSAGPGTGRNYGYTF
>TRBV5-1|many|TRBJ2-1|.
TGCGCCAGCAGCTTGGTAGGGGGGGAGGCCTACAATGAGCAGTTCTTC
CASSLVGGEAYNEQFF
>TRBV29-1|many|TRBJ1-4|.
TGCAGCGTTGGAGGAGAGGGAGACAGCCCCAATGAAAAACTGTTTTTT
CSVGGEGDSPNEKLFF
>TRBV28|many|TRBJ2-6|.
TGTGCCAGCAGCCAGAACTCTGGGGCCAACGTCCTGACTTTC
CASSQNSGANVLTF
>TRBV6-1|many|TRBJ2-2|TRBD2
TGTGCCAGCAGTGCCCGACTGACTAGCGGGGGGGGTATCGGGGAGCTGTTTTTT
CASSARLTSGGGIGELFF
>TRBV18|few|TRBJ2-7|.
TGTGCCAGCTCACCCTACGGCGACGAGCAGTACTTC
CASSPYGDEQYF